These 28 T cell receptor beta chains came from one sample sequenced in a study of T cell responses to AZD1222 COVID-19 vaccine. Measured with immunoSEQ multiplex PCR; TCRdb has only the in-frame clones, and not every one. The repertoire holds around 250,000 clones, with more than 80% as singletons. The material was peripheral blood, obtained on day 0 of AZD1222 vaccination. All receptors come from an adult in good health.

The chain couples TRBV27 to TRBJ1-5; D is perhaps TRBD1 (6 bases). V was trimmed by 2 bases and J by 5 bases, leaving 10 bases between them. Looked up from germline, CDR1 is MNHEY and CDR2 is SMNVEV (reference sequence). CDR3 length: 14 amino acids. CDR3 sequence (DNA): TGTGCCAGCAGTTTACTTTCAGGGGATCAGCCCCAGCATTTT. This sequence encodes CASSLLSGDQPQHF.

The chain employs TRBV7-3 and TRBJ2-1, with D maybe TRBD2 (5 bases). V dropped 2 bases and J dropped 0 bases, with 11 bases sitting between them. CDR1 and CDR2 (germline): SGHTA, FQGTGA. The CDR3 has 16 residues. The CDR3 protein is CASSLLAGSSYNEQFF. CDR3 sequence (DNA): TGTGCCAGCAGCTTATTGGCGGGTAGCTCCTACAATGAGCAGTTCTTC.

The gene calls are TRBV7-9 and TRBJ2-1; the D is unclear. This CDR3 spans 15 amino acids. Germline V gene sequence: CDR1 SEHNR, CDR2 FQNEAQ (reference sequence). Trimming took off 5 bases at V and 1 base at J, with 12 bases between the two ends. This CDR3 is CASSPTGRSYNEQFF. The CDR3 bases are TGTGCCAGCAGCCCGACTGGACGGTCCTACAATGAGCAGTTCTTC.

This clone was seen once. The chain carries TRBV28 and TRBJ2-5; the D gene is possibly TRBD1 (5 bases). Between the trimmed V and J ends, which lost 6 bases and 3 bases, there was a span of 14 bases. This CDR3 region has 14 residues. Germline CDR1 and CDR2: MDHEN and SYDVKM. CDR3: CASRGYGREETQYF. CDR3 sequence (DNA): TGTGCCAGCAGGGGTTACGGCAGGGAAGAGACCCAGTACTTC.

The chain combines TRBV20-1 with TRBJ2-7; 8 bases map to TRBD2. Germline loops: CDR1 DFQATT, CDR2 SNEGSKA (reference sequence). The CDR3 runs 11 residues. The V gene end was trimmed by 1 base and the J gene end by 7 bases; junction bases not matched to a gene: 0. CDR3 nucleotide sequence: TGCAGTGCTAGAGCGGGAGGGGAGCAGTACTTC. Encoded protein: CSARAGGEQYF.

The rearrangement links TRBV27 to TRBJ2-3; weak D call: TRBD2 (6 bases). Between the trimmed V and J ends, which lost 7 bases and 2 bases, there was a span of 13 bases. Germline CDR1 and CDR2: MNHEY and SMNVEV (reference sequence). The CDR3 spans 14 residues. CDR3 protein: CASNKRATTDTQYF. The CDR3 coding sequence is TGTGCCAGCAACAAGCGGGCCACCACAGATACGCAGTATTTT.

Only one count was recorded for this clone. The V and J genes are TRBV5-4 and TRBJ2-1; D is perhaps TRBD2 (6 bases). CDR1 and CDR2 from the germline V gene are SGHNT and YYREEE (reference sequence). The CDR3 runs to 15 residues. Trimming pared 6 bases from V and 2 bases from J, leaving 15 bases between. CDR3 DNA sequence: TGTGCCAGCACCCTTTCGGGCGGGGCCTACAATGAGCAGTTCTTC. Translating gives CASTLSGGAYNEQFF.

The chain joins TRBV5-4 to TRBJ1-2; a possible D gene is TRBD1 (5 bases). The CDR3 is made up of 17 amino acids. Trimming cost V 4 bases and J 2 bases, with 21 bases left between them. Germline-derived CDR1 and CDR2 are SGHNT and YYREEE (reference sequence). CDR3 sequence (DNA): TGTGCCAGCAGCGAGGGGCGACGTCACCCGTCCAACTATGGCTACACCTTC. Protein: CASSEGRRHPSNYGYTF.

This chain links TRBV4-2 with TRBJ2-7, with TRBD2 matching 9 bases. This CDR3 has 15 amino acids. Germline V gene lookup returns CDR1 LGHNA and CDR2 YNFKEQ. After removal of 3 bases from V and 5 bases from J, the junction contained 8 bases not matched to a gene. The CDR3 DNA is TGTGCCAGCAGCCACGTTAGCGGGAGTAGTAACGAGCAGTACTTC. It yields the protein CASSHVSGSSNEQYF.

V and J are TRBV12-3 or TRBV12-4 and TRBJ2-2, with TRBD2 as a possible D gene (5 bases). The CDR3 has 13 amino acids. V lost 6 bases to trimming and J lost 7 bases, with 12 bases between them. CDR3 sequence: CASSATRFGELFF. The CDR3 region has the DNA TGTGCCAGCAGCGCAACTAGATTCGGGGAGCTGTTTTTT.

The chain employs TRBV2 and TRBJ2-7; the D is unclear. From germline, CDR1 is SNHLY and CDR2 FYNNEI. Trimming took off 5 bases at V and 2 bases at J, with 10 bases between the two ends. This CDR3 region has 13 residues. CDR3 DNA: TGTGCCAGCAGTCTCGACATGGCCTACGAGCAGTACTTC. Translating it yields CASSLDMAYEQYF. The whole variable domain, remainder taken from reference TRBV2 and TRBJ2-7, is EPEVTQTPSHQVTQMGQEVILRCVPISNHLYFYWYRQILGQKVEFLVSFYNNEISEKSEIFDDQFSVERPDGSNFTLKIRSTKLEDSAMYFCASSLDMAYEQYFGPGTRLTVT.

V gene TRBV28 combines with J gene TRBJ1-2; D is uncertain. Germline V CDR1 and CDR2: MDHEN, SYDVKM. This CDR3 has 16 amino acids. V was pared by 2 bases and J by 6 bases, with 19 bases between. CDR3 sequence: CASSLIIRAGEDGYTF. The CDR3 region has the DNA TGTGCCAGCAGTTTAATTATAAGGGCAGGTGAAGATGGCTACACCTTC.

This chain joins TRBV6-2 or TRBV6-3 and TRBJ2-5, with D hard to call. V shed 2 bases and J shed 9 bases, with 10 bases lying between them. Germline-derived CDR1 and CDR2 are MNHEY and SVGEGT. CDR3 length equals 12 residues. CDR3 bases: TGTGCCAGCAGTTACCGCCCCATGGCCCAGTACTTC. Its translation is CASSYRPMAQYF.

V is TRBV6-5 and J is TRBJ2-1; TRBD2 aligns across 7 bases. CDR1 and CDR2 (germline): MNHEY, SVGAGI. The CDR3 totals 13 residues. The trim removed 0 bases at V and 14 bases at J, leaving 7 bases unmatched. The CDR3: CASSYSTGTTKFF. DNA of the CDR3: TGTGCCAGCAGTTACTCGACGGGGACTACGAAGTTCTTC.

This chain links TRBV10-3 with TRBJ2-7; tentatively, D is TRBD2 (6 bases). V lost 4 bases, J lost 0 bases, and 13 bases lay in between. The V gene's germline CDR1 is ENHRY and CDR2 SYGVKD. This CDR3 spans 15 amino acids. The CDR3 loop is CAISVGSGNSYEQYF. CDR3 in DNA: TGTGCCATCAGTGTGGGTAGCGGAAACTCCTACGAGCAGTACTTC.

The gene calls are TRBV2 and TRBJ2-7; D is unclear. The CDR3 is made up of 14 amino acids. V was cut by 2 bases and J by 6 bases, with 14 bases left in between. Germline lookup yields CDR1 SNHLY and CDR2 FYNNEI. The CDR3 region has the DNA TGTGCCAGCAGTGAACCGGACGTCTTCCTCGAGCAGTACTTC. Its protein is CASSEPDVFLEQYF.

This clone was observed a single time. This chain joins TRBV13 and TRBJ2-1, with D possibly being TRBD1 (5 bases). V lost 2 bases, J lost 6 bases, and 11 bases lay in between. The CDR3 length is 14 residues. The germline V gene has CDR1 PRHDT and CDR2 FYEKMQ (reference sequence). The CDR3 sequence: CASSLIDRLNEQFF. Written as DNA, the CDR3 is TGTGCCAGCAGCTTAATCGACAGACTCAATGAGCAGTTCTTC.

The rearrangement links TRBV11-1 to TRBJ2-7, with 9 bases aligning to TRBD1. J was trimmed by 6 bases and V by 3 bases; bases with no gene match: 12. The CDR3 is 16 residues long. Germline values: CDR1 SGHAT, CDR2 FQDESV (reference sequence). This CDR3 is CASSLGRGQGRCEQYF. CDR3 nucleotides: TGTGCCAGCAGCTTGGGCAGGGGACAGGGTAGGTGCGAGCAGTACTTC.

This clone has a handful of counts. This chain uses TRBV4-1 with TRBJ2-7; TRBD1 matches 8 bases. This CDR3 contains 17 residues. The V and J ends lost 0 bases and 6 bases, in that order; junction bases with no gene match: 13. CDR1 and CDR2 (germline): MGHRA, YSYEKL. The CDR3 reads CASSQDPRGLFMAEQYF. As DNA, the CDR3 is TGCGCCAGCAGCCAAGATCCCAGGGGGCTTTTTATGGCCGAGCAGTACTTC.

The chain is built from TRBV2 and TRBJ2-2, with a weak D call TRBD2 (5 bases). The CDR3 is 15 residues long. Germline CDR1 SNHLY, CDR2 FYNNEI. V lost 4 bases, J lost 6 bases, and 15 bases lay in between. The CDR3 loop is CASSALAHNAGELFF. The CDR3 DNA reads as TGTGCCAGCAGTGCTCTAGCACACAACGCCGGGGAGCTGTTTTTT.

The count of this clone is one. The CDR3 is CASRGRVNQPQHF. The CDR3 bases are TGTGCCAGCAGAGGCAGGGTCAATCAGCCCCAGCATTTT. The chain recombines TRBV2 with TRBJ1-5, with TRBD1 as a possible D gene (5 bases). The CDR3 has 13 amino acids. The V end lost 6 bases, the J end lost 3 bases, and 9 bases lay between the germline ends. CDR1 and CDR2 from the germline V gene are SNHLY and FYNNEI. The full variable domain, with the rest looked up from reference TRBV2 and TRBJ1-5, is EPEVTQTPSHQVTQMGQEVILRCVPISNHLYFYWYRQILGQKVEFLVSFYNNEISEKSEIFDDQFSVERPDGSNFTLKIRSTKLEDSAMYFCASRGRVNQPQHFGDGTRLSIL.

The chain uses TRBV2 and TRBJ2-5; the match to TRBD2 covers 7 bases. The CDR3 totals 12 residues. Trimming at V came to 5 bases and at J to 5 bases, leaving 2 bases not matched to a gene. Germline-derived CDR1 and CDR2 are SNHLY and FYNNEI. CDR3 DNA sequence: TGTGCCAGCAGTAGGGACTACGAGACCCAGTACTTC. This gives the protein CASSRDYETQYF.

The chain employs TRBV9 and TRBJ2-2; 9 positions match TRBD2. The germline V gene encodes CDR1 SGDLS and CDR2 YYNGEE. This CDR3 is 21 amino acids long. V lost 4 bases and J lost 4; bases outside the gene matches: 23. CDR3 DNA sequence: TGTGCCAGCAGCACCCCTCAGGGGGGCGGGAGGGCCGTTAGTGTCACCGGGGAGCTGTTTTTT. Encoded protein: CASSTPQGGGRAVSVTGELFF.

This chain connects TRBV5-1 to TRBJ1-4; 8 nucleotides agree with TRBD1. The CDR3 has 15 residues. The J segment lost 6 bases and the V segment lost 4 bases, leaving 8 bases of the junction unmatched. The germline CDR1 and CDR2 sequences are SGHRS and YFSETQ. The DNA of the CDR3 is TGCGCCAGCAGCCAGCAGGGGGCGGGGGATGAAAAACTGTTTTTT. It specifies CASSQQGAGDEKLFF. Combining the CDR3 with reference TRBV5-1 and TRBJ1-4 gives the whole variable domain KAGVTQTPRYLIKTRGQQVTLSCSPISGHRSVSWYQQTPGQGLQFLFEYFSETQRNKGNFPGRFSGRQFSNSRSEMNVSTLELGDSALYLCASSQQGAGDEKLFFGSGTQLSVL.

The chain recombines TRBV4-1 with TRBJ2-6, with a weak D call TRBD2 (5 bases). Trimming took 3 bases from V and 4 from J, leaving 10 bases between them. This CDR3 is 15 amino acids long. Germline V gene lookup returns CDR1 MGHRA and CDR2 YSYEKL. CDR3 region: CASSHPGVGANVLTF. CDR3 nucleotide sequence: TGCGCCAGCAGCCACCCCGGGGTCGGGGCCAACGTCCTGACTTTC.

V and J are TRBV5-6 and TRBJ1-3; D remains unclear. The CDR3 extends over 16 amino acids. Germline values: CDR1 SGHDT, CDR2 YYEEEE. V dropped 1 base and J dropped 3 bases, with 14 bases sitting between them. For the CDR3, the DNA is TGTGCCAGCAGCTTGAAGAATCGGAGACGTGGAAACACCATATATTTT. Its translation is CASSLKNRRRGNTIYF.

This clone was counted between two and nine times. This CDR3 reads CASSQVSSQETQYF. In DNA form, the CDR3 reads TGCGCCAGCAGCCAAGTCTCCAGCCAAGAGACCCAGTACTTC. The chain carries TRBV4-1 and TRBJ2-5; D not certain. The CDR3 covers 14 residues. V gave up 1 base and J gave up 1 base, with 7 bases separating them. CDR1 is MGHRA and CDR2 is YSYEKL in the germline V gene.

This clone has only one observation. The CDR3 DNA reads as TGTGCCATACGAAGCGGAGGAGATACGCAGTATTTT. The encoded protein is CAIRSGGDTQYF. The rearrangement joins TRBV10-3 to TRBJ2-3; maybe TRBD2 (5 bases). Germline-derived CDR1 and CDR2 are ENHRY and SYGVKD. The CDR3 runs to 12 residues. V gave up 9 bases and J gave up 5 bases, with 12 bases separating them.